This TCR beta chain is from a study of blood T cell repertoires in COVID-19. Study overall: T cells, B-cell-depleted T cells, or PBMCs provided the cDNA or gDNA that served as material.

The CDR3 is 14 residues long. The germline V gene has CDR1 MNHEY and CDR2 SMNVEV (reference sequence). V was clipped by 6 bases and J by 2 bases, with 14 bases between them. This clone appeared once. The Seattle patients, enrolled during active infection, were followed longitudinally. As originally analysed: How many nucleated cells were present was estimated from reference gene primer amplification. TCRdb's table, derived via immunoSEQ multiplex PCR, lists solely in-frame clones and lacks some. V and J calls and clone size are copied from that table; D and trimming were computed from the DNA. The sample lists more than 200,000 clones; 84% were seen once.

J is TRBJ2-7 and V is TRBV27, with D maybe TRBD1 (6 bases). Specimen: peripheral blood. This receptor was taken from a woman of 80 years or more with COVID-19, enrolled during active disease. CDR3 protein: CASRTDRLPYEQYF. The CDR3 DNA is TGTGCCAGCAGAACAGACAGGTTACCCTACGAGCAGTACTTC.